The 13 T cell receptor beta chains reported below all come from one sample, sequenced in a study of CD8+ T cells in alopecia areata. Indicated treatment: oral pan-JAK inhibitor, 5-10 mg twice daily. RNA extraction and reverse transcription yielded cDNA as sequencing template. Profiled with immunoSEQ multiplex PCR; TCRdb holds only in-frame clones, not every one. The sample shows about 260,000 clones, roughly 60% of them seen only once. Here the sequenced sample was CD4+ T cells sorted from blood, taken at week 52, from a patient treated with tofacitinib. The receptor source for this set is a human donor with alopecia areata.

This clone turned up a few times. A junction end diverges from the germline sequence, so it may reflect a read error. The chain combines TRBV29-1 with TRBJ2-3, with D perhaps TRBD1 or TRBD2 (6 bases each). In germline, CDR1 is SQVTM, CDR2 ANQGSEA. There are 13 residues in the CDR3. The CDR3 DNA is TGTGGGACACTGATCGGGGGAACAGATACGCAGTATTTT. This sequence encodes CGTLIGGTDTQYF.

This clone has just a few counts. The J gene is TRBJ2-7, the V gene TRBV5-1; 10 positions match TRBD1. Germline-derived CDR1 and CDR2 are SGHRS and YFSETQ. V trimming: 0 bases; J trimming: 5 bases; junction bases outside the gene matches: 5. This CDR3 region has 15 residues. Written as DNA, the CDR3 is TGCGCCAGCAGCTTGGCCGGGACAGGGGTCGACGAGCAGTACTTC. Protein product: CASSLAGTGVDEQYF. The variable domain in full, with the rest retrieved from reference TRBV5-1 and TRBJ2-7, is KAGVTQTPRYLIKTRGQQVTLSCSPISGHRSVSWYQQTPGQGLQFLFEYFSETQRNKGNFPGRFSGRQFSNSRSEMNVSTLELGDSALYLCASSLAGTGVDEQYFGPGTRLTVT.

The chain uses TRBV27 and TRBJ1-2; TRBD1 matches 8 bases. CDR1 is MNHEY, CDR2 SMNVEV, per germline (reference sequence). With V trimmed by 0 bases and J by 3 bases, 6 bases remained unmatched. The CDR3 has 16 amino acids. The CDR3 here is CASSLSGAGGYYGYTF. CDR3 nucleotide sequence: TGTGCCAGCAGTTTATCCGGCGCAGGGGGCTACTATGGCTACACCTTC.

The chain uses TRBV6-5 and TRBJ2-5, with a weak D call TRBD2 (5 bases). CDR1 MNHEY and CDR2 SVGAGI come from the germline V gene. Trimming left V 7 bases short and J 7 bases short, with 16 bases between. CDR3 size: 13 residues. CDR3 sequence (DNA): TGTGCCAGCACACAGCCCGGGGTGGGGACCCAGTACTTC. Amino acid sequence: CASTQPGVGTQYF.

This clone was found once. The V call is TRBV18, the J call TRBJ1-4; 10 bases are shared with TRBD1. Losses at the gene ends were 3 bases for V and 5 bases for J; bases not matched to a gene: 3. Germline V lookup: CDR1 KGHSH, CDR2 LQKENI. CDR3 length equals 15 residues. DNA for the CDR3: TGTGCCAGCTCACCCAAGGGACAGGGGAATGAAAAACTGTTTTTT. The encoded protein is CASSPKGQGNEKLFF.

The chain uses TRBV30 and TRBJ1-5; D not certain. The germline V gene has CDR1 GTSNPN and CDR2 SVGIG (reference sequence). CDR3 size: 14 residues. The V end lost 0 bases, the J end lost 4 bases, and 10 bases lay between the germline ends. CDR3 sequence (DNA): TGTGCCTGGAGTGTTCGGGGATTGAATCAGCCCCAGCATTTT. This translates into CAWSVRGLNQPQHF.

The chain joins TRBV29-1 to TRBJ2-3, with D possibly being TRBD1 or TRBD2 (6 bases each). The CDR3 is made up of 13 amino acids. Germline V gene data show CDR1 as SQVTM and CDR2 as ANQGSEA. With 3 bases removed from V and 2 bases from J, the gap between germline ends came to 9 bases. In nucleotides, the CDR3 is TGCAGCGTTGACGGGGGCCTCACAGATACGCAGTATTTT. Residues: CSVDGGLTDTQYF.

The chain is built from TRBV15 and TRBJ2-4; 11 nucleotides align to TRBD2. Per the germline V gene, CDR1 is LNHNV and CDR2 is YYDKDF (reference sequence). V gave up 0 bases and J gave up 3 bases; unmatched junction bases: 13. The CDR3 sequence is 20 residues long. The CDR3 sequence: CATSRDSRLAGGIGKNIQYF. In DNA, the CDR3 is TGTGCCACCAGCAGAGATAGTCGGCTAGCGGGGGGTATAGGCAAAAACATTCAGTACTTC.

This clone was found once. This chain links TRBV7-9 with TRBJ1-2; D uncertain. The CDR3 runs to 13 residues. The germline V gene encodes CDR1 SEHNR and CDR2 FQNEAQ (reference sequence). Trimming removed 3 bases from V and 9 bases from J, with 14 bases in between. For the CDR3, the DNA is TGTGCCAGCAGCTTCCCTGCTCGGGAGAGCTACACCTTC. It translates to CASSFPARESYTF.

The chain combines TRBV7-6 with TRBJ2-7, with 12 bases that match TRBD2. After removal of 5 bases from V and 2 bases from J, the junction contained 7 bases not matched to a gene. The CDR3 has 16 residues. The germline V gene encodes CDR1 SGHVS and CDR2 FNYEAQ. This CDR3 reads CASSLTSGGFAYEQYF. In nucleotides, the CDR3 is TGTGCCAGCAGCCTGACTAGCGGGGGTTTCGCCTACGAGCAGTACTTC.

This clone was found a few times. A much more abundant neighbour one base away suggests this may be a read error. This sequence joins TRBV5-6 and TRBJ2-5, with TRBD1 identical over 7 bases. V dropped 4 bases and J dropped 1; count of bases not matched to a gene: 4. The CDR3 loop spans 14 amino acids. Per germline, CDR1 SGHDT and CDR2 YYEEEE. The CDR3 protein is CASSPTGLQETQYF. In DNA form, the CDR3 reads TGTGCCAGCAGCCCGACAGGGCTCCAAGAGACCCAGTACTTC.

Here the CDR3 reads CATSISGGIQTQYF. The CDR3 coding sequence is TGTGCCACCAGTATCAGTGGGGGCATACAGACCCAGTACTTC. The rearrangement links TRBV15 to TRBJ2-5; D may be TRBD1 (6 bases). The CDR3 has 14 amino acids. Germline V lookup: CDR1 LNHNV, CDR2 YYDKDF (reference sequence). V gave up 6 bases and J gave up 6 bases, with 17 bases separating them.

The genes are TRBV13 and TRBJ1-2; tentatively, D is TRBD1 (6 bases). V was clipped by 1 base and J by 8 bases, with 11 bases between them. CDR1 PRHDT and CDR2 FYEKMQ come from the germline V gene (reference sequence). The CDR3 extends over 13 amino acids. Here the CDR3 reads CASSLDRDGGYTF. Here the CDR3 DNA reads TGTGCCAGCAGCTTAGACAGGGATGGGGGCTACACCTTC.